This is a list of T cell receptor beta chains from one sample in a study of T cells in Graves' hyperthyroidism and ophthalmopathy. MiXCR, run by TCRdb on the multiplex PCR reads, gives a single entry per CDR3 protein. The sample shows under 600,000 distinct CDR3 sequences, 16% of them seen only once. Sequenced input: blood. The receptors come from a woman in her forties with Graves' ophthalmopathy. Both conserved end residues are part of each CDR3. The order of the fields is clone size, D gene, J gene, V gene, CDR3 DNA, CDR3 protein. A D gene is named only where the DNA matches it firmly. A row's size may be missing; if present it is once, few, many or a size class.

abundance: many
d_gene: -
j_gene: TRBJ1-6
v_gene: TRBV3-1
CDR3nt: TGTGCCAGCAGTCGATTCCAGGGAGGACCCCTCCACTTT
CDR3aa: CASSRFQGGPLHF

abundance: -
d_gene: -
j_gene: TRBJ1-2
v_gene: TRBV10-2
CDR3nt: TGCGCCAGCAGATTCTCAGGGGTAACTGGCTACACCTTC
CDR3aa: CASRFSGVTGYTF

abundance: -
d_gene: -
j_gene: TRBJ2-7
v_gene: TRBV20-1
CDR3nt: TGCAGTGCTACTGTAAGGGTGTACGAGCAGTACTTC
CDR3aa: CSATVRVYEQYF

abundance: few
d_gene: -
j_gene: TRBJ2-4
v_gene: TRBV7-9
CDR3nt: TGTGCCAGCAGCTTATTCAGTACCGCCAAAAACATTCAGTACTTC
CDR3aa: CASSLFSTAKNIQYF

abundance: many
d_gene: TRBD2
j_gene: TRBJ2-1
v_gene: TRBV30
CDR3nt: TGTGCCCCCCTGGCGGGGGATAACAATGAGCAGTTCTTC
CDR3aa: CAPLAGDNNEQFF

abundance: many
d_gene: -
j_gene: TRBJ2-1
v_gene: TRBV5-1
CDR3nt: TGCGCCAGCAGCCTTATACCCTCCTACAATGAGCAGTTCTTC
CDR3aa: CASSLIPSYNEQFF

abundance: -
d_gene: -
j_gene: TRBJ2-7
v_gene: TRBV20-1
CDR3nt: TGCAGTGCTAGAGATGGGCGGGGCTCCTACGAGCAGTACTTC
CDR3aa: CSARDGRGSYEQYF

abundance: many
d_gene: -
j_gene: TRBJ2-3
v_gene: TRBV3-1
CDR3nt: TGTGCCAGCAGCCAAACTGGGGCAACTAGCACAGATACGCAGTATTTT
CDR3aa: CASSQTGATSTDTQYF

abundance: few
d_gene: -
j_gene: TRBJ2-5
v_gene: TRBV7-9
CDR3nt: TGTGCCAGCAGCGCCGACGGTAGGTCGCAGCCCCGCCAAGAGACCCAGTACTTC
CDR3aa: CASSADGRSQPRQETQYF

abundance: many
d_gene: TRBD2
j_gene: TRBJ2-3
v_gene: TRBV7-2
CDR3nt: TGTGCCAGCAGCGATAACCCCGGGACTAGCGGGGATACGCAGTATTTT
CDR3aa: CASSDNPGTSGDTQYF

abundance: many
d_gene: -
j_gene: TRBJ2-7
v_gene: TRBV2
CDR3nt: TGTGCCAGCAGCCAGACTAGTATTGGCTACGAGCAGTACTTC
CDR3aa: CASSQTSIGYEQYF

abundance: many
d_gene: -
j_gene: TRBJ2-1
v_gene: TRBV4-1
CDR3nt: TGCGCCAGCAGCCACTTTAGTACCGATGAGCAGTTCTTC
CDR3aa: CASSHFSTDEQFF

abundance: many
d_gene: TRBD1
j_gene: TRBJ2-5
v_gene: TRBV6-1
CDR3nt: TGTGCCAGCAGTGAAGTTGGGACAGGTTCCGAGACCCAGTACTTC
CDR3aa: CASSEVGTGSETQYF

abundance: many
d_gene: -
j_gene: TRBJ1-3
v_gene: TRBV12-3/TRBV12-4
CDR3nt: TGTGCCAGCAGTTTCCCTGGGGGGTACACCATATATTTT
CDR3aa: CASSFPGGYTIYF

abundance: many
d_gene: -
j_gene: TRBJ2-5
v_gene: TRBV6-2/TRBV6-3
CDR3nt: TGTGCCAGCAGTTATCGGGACCGTGAGACCCAGTACTTC
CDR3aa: CASSYRDRETQYF

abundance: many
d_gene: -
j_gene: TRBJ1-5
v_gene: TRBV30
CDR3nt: TGTGCCTGGAGTGTGGCTCCGGATCAGCCCCAGCATTTT
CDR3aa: CAWSVAPDQPQHF

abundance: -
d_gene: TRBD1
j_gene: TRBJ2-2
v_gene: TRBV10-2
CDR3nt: TGCGCCAGCAGTGAGATACAGGGGGCAGGGAACACCGGGGAGCTGTTTTTT
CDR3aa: CASSEIQGAGNTGELFF

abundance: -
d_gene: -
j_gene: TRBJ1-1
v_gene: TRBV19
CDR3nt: TGTGCCAGTAGTATGGATTGGAGGACTGAAGCTTTCTTT
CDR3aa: CASSMDWRTEAFF

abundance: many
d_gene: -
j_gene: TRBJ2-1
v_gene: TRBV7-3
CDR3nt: TGTGCCAGCAGCTTATGGGTGGGAGCCAATGAGCAGTTCTTC
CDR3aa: CASSLWVGANEQFF

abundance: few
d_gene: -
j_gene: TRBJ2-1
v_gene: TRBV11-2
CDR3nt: TGTGCCAGCAGCTCCCTTCGATGGACGGCGGATGGGCAGTTCTTC
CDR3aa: CASSSLRWTADGQFF

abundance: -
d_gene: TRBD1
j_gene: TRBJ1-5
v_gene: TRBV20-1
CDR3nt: TGCAGTGCTAGAGACCTGGGACAGGGCAATCAGCCCCAGCATTTT
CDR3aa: CSARDLGQGNQPQHF

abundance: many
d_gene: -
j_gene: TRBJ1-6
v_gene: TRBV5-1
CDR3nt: TGCGCCAGCAGCCTTACCCCGAGGAGCTCCTATAATTCACCCCTCCACTTT
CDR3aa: CASSLTPRSSYNSPLHF

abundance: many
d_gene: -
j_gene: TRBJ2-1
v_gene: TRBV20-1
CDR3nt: TGCAGTGCTGTACTACTGCCCTACAATGAGCAGTTCTTC
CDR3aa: CSAVLLPYNEQFF

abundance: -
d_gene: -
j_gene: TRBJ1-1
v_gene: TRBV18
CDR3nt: TGTGCCAGCTCACCGCGACAGGCTACAAAGACTGAAGCTTTCTTT
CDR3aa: CASSPRQATKTEAFF